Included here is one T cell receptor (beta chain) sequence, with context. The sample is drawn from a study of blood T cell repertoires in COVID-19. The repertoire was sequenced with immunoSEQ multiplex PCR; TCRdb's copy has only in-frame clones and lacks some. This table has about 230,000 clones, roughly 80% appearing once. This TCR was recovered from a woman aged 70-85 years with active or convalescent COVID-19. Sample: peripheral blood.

The CDR3 DNA is TGTGCCAGTAGGTGGACAGGGGTACCTAACTATGGCTACACCTTC. As protein: CASRWTGVPNYGYTF. V is TRBV19 and J is TRBJ1-2; TRBD1 agrees at 9 bases. This CDR3 is 15 amino acids long. The V gene's germline CDR1 is LNHDA and CDR2 SQIVND (reference sequence). Trimming cost V 6 bases and J 0 bases; bases outside gene matches: 5.